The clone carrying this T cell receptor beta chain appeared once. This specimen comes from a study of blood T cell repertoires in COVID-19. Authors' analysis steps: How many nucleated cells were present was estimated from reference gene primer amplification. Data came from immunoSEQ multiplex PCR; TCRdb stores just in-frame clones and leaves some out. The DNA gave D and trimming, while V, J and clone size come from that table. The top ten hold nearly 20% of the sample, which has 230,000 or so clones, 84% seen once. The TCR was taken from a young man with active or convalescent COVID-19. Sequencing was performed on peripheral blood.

The CDR3 DNA sequence: TGTGCCAGCCACGAGCGGGGGTCACCCCGAGAGCAGTTCTTC. It translates to CASHERGSPREQFF. This chain joins TRBV5-4 and TRBJ2-1; 8 bases fit TRBD2. CDR3 length: 14 residues. Germline-derived CDR1 and CDR2 are SGHNT and YYREEE (reference sequence). Trimming cost V 7 bases and J 10 bases; bases outside gene matches: 13. Full variable domain (remainder filled in from reference TRBV5-4 and TRBJ2-1): ETGVTQSPTHLIKTRGQQVTLRCSSQSGHNTVSWYQQALGQGPQFIFQYYREEENGRGNFPPRFSGLQFPNYSSELNVNALELDDSALYLCASHERGSPREQFFGPGTRLTVL.